Each of the 13 T cell receptor beta chains below was sequenced from the same sample in a study of Ad26.COV2.S vaccination and SARS-CoV-2 variants. Described treatment: 15 to 20 received Ad26.COV2.S at low or high dose, single or two shots; 5 received placebo; per-sample allocation not given. The study sampled participants on day 63 after the first vaccine or placebo injection. Here immunoSEQ multiplex PCR was the method, and the copy in TCRdb shows in-frame clones only, minus some. The profile shows about 370,000 clones, about 85% of them singletons. The sample here was peripheral blood, taken in a trial of Ad26.COV2.S vaccine versus placebo. These receptors all stem from a person between 18 and 65 years old who received the Ad26.COV2.S COVID-19 vaccine or a placebo.

The chain links TRBV3-1 (or the pseudogene TRBV3-2) to TRBJ1-1, with 7 bases identical to TRBD1. The CDR3 contains 14 residues. The V segment lost 4 bases and the J segment 5 bases; nucleotides outside the gene matches: 7. CDR1 LGHDT and CDR2 YNNKEL come from the germline V gene (reference sequence). The CDR3: CASSLEIQGTEAFF. CDR3 bases: TGTGCCAGCAGCCTAGAGATACAGGGGACTGAAGCTTTCTTT.

The chain is built from TRBV7-8 and TRBJ1-4, with D perhaps TRBD1 (5 bases). The CDR3 is 15 amino acids. Trimming stripped 0 bases from V and 8 bases from J, with 13 bases between. CDR1 SGHVS and CDR2 FQNEAQ come from the germline V gene. CDR3 loop: CASSLASGGVEKLFF. The CDR3 DNA is TGTGCCAGCAGCTTAGCGTCGGGGGGAGTGGAAAAACTGTTTTTT.

The chain couples TRBV4-1 to TRBJ1-2; D not certain. The V gene's germline CDR1 is MGHRA and CDR2 YSYEKL. This CDR3 contains 13 residues. The V gene lost 1 base and the J gene lost 9 bases, with 12 bases spanning the gap. CDR3 amino acids: CASSQVRPFSYTF. DNA for the CDR3: TGCGCCAGCAGCCAAGTAAGACCGTTTAGCTACACCTTC.

The J gene is TRBJ2-1, the V gene TRBV7-6, with TRBD1 as a possible D gene (6 bases). The CDR3 is made up of 17 amino acids. Germline assignment: CDR1 SGHVS and CDR2 FNYEAQ. Trimming took 0 bases from V and 7 from J, leaving 19 bases between them. This chain's CDR3 is CASSLAQWGLLLNEQFF. In DNA, the CDR3 is TGTGCCAGCAGCTTAGCGCAGTGGGGGCTCCTACTTAATGAGCAGTTCTTC.

The chain recombines TRBV6-5 with TRBJ1-1, with a tentative D call TRBD1 (6 bases). Germline-derived CDR1 and CDR2 are MNHEY and SVGAGI. Deletions cut 0 bases from V and 4 bases from J, with 9 bases between. The CDR3 has 14 residues. This CDR3 is CASSYSGGATEAFF. DNA for the CDR3: TGTGCCAGCAGTTACTCGGGGGGGGCCACTGAAGCTTTCTTT.

V usage is TRBV27 and J usage is TRBJ1-1; TRBD1 aligns across 12 bases. V was pared by 3 bases and J by 4 bases, with 6 bases of the junction left unmatched. This CDR3 is built from 16 residues. CDR1 MNHEY and CDR2 SMNVEV come from the germline V gene (reference sequence). The CDR3 region is CASSFQGQGARTEAFF. The DNA for the CDR3 is TGTGCCAGCAGTTTCCAGGGACAGGGGGCGCGCACTGAAGCTTTCTTT.

V gene TRBV5-1 combines with J gene TRBJ1-6; TRBD1 matches 9 bases. Germline lookup yields CDR1 SGHRS and CDR2 YFSETQ. The J segment lost 7 bases and the V segment lost 5 bases, leaving 7 bases of the junction unmatched. The CDR3 is 15 amino acids. The CDR3 sequence is CASRLGTGNNSPLHF. CDR3 DNA sequence: TGCGCCAGCAGGCTGGGGACAGGGAACAATTCACCCCTCCACTTT.

The gene calls are TRBV3-1 (or the pseudogene TRBV3-2) and TRBJ1-2; D is ambiguous. Trimming removed 5 bases from V and 7 bases from J, with 14 bases in between. This CDR3 has 13 residues. The germline V gene has CDR1 LGHDT and CDR2 YNNKEL (reference sequence). The CDR3, as DNA: TGTGCCAGCAGCTCCCCACGCGTAGGTGGCTACACCTTC. Its protein product is CASSSPRVGGYTF.

The chain has TRBV7-2 and TRBJ2-3; D possibly matches TRBD1 or TRBD2 (5 bases each). The V end lost 3 bases, the J end lost 3 bases, and 10 bases lay between the germline ends. From germline, CDR1 is SGHTA and CDR2 FQGNSA. CDR3 size: 14 residues. The CDR3: CASSFRGRTDTQYF. The DNA for the CDR3 is TGTGCCAGCAGCTTCCGGGGCCGGACAGATACGCAGTATTTT.

The chain carries TRBV6-5 and TRBJ2-3, with 8 positions matching TRBD1. Looked up from germline, CDR1 is MNHEY and CDR2 is SVGAGI. CDR3 length equals 15 residues. J gave up 4 bases and V 5 bases, and 8 bases lay outside the gene matches. CDR3 protein: CASSPRGRGADTQYF. CDR3 coding DNA: TGTGCCAGCAGTCCCAGGGGGCGCGGAGCAGATACGCAGTATTTT.

The chain joins TRBV11-2 to TRBJ1-6, with D perhaps TRBD1 (6 bases). The CDR3 loop spans 16 amino acids. CDR1 SGHAT and CDR2 FQNNGV come from the germline V gene. The ends were cut back, 5 bases at V and 8 bases at J, with 19 bases in the middle. The CDR3 protein is CASSMTGREGHSPLHF. CDR3 nucleotides: TGTGCCAGCAGCATGACAGGACGAGAGGGGCATTCACCCCTCCACTTT.

The chain is built from TRBV2 and TRBJ2-5, with D uncertain. V was trimmed by 7 bases and J by 1 base, leaving 7 bases between them. This CDR3 has 12 amino acids. Looked up from germline, CDR1 is SNHLY and CDR2 is FYNNEI. CDR3 region: CASTKIQETQYF. CDR3 sequence (DNA): TGTGCCAGCACTAAAATCCAAGAGACCCAGTACTTC.

Turning to this clone: Other nucleotide sequences from this sample produce the same CDR3. This chain uses TRBV5-1 with TRBJ1-1; no reliable D call. Germline CDR1 and CDR2: SGHRS and YFSETQ. Trimming removed 0 bases from V and 4 bases from J, with 7 bases in between. The CDR3 runs 13 residues. The CDR3 DNA follows: TGCGCCAGCAGCTTGGCTCTGGGCACTGAAGCTTTCTTT. Its translation: CASSLALGTEAFF. The full variable domain, completed using reference TRBV5-1 and TRBJ1-1, is KAGVTQTPRYLIKTRGQQVTLSCSPISGHRSVSWYQQTPGQGLQFLFEYFSETQRNKGNFPGRFSGRQFSNSRSEMNVSTLELGDSALYLCASSLALGTEAFFGQGTRLTVV.